The T cell receptor beta chain under discussion was sequenced for a study of blood T cell repertoires in COVID-19. Across the study: Both acute and convalescent COVID-19 samples were obtained from the United States, Italy and Spain.

The CDR3 sequence is 12 residues long. V lost 6 bases to trimming and J lost 5 bases; unmatched junction nucleotides: 3. CDR1 is SGHNT, CDR2 YYREEE, per germline (reference sequence). Data came from immunoSEQ multiplex PCR; TCRdb stores just in-frame clones and leaves some out. The table lists hundreds of thousands of clones, around 89% of them singletons, with roughly 16% in the top ten. The clonotype originates from a man younger than 40 who had been exposed to COVID-19. V usage is TRBV5-4 and J usage is TRBJ1-1; 8 bases match TRBD1. Sequenced: PBMCs or T cells enriched from blood (not recorded which). The DNA of the CDR3 is TGTGCCAGCATCCGACAGGGGACTGAAGCTTTCTTT. Translating it yields CASIRQGTEAFF.